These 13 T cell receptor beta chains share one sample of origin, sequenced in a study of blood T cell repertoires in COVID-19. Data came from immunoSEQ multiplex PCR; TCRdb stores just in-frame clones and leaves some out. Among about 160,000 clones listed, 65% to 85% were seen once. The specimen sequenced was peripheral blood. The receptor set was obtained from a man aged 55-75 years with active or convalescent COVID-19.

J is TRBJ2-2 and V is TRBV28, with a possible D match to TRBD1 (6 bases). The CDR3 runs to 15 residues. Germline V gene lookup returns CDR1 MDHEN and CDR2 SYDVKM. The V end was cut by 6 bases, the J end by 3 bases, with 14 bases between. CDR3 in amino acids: CASRTGTRYTGELFF. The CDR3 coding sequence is TGTGCCAGCAGGACCGGGACACGATACACCGGGGAGCTGTTTTTT.

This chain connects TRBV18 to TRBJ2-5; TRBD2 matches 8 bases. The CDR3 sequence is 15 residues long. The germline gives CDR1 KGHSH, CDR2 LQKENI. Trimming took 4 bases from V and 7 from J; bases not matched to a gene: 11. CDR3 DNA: TGTGCCAGCTCACTAGAGCTGGGGGCGGGGGGGACCCAGTACTTC. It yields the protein CASSLELGAGGTQYF.

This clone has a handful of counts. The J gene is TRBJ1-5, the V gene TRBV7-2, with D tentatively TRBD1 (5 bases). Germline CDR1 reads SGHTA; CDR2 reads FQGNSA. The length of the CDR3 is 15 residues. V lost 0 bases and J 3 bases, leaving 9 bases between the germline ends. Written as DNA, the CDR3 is TGTGCCAGCAGCTTAGCCGGGGGGAACAATCAGCCCCAGCATTTT. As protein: CASSLAGGNNQPQHF.

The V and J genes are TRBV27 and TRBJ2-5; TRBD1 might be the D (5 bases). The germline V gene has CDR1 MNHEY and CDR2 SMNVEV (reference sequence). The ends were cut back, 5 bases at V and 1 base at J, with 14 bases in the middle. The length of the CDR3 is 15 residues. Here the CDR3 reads CASSLPYRIQETQYF. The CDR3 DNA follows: TGTGCCAGCAGTCTACCCTACAGGATCCAAGAGACCCAGTACTTC.

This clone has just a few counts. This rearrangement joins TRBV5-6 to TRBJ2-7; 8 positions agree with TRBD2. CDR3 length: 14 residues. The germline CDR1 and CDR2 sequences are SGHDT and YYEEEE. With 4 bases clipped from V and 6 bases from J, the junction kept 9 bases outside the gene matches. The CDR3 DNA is TGTGCCAGCAGCGGCGGACTAGCACAGACCGAGCAGTACTTC. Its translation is CASSGGLAQTEQYF. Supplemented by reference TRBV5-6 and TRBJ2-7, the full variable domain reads DAGVTQSPTHLIKTRGQQVTLRCSPKSGHDTVSWYQQALGQGPQFIFQYYEEEERQRGNFPDRFSGHQFPNYSSELNVNALLLGDSALYLCASSGGLAQTEQYFGPGTRLTVT.

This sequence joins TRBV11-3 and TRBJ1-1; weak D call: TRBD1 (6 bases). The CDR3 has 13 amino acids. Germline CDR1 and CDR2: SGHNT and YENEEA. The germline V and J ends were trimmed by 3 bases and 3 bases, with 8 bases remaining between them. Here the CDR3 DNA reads TGTGCCAGCAGCTTTGGACAGTACACTGAAGCTTTCTTT. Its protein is CASSFGQYTEAFF.

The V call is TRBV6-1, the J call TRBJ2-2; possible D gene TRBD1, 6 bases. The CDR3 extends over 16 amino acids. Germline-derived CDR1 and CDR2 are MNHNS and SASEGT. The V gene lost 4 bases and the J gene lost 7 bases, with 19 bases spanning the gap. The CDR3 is CASSAEGTGFLGELFF. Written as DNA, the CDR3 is TGTGCCAGCAGTGCCGAAGGCACAGGGTTTCTCGGGGAGCTGTTTTTT.

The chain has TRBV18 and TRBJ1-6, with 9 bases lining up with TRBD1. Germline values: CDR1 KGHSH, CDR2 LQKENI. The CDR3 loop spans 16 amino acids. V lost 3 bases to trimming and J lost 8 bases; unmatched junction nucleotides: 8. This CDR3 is CASSPSTDRGHSPLHF. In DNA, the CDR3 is TGTGCCAGCTCACCCTCCACGGACAGGGGACATTCACCCCTCCACTTT.

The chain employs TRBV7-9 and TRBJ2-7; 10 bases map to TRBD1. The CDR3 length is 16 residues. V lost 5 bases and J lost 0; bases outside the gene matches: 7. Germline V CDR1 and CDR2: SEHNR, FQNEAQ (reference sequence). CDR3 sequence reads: CASSTPTGGPSYEQYF. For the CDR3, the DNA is TGTGCCAGCAGCACGCCGACAGGGGGCCCCTCCTACGAGCAGTACTTC. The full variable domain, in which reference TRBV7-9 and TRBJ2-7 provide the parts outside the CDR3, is DTGVSQNPRHKITKRGQNVTFRCDPISEHNRLYWYRQTLGQGPEFLTYFQNEAQLEKSRLLSDRFSAERPKGSFSTLEIQRTEQGDSAMYLCASSTPTGGPSYEQYFGPGTRLTVT.

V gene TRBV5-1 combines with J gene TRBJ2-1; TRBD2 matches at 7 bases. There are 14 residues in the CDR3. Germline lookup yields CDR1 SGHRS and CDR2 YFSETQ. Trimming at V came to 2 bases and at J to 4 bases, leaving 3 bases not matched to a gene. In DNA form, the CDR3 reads TGCGCCAGCAGCTTAGGCGGGAGATACAATGAGCAGTTCTTC. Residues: CASSLGGRYNEQFF.

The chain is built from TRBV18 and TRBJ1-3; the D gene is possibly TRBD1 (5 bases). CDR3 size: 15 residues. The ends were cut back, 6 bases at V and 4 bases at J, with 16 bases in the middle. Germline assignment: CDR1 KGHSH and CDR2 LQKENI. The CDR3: CASSPGGDSGNTIYF. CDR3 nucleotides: TGTGCCAGCTCCCCAGGAGGGGATTCGGGAAACACCATATATTTT.

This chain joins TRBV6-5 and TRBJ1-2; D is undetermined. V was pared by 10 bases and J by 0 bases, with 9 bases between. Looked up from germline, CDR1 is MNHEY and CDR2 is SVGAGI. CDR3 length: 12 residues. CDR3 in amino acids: CATQKANYGYTF. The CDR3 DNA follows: TGTGCCACCCAGAAAGCTAACTATGGCTACACCTTC.

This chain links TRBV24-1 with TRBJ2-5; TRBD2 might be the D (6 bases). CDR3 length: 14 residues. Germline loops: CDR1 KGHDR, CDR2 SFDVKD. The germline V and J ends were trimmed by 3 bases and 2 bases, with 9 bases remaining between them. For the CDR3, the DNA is TGTGCCACCAGTGATCCCAGCGGGCAAGAGACCCAGTACTTC. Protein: CATSDPSGQETQYF.